In its sample, the clone carrying this TCR beta chain was seen a few times. Its cognate antigen is unknown. Sample time point: healthy volunteer bleed at 6 weeks. The template was total RNA from unfractionated whole blood. The CDR3 has 14 residues. The ends lost 5 bases at V and 3 bases at J; junction bases unmatched: 5. The sample comes from a study of human T cells and chemical hapten exposure. TCRdb used MiXCR to reprocess the RACE reads, holding one entry per CDR3 protein. The table includes under 90,000 distinct CDR3 sequences, roughly 8.7% detected once. Findings and caveats of the study: No change in TCRs above 1 in 1000 frequency was produced by DPC sensitization.

The chain combines TRBV12-3 or TRBV12-4 with TRBJ2-7; 9 nucleotides line up with TRBD1. This sequence was found in a male donor in good health. Some clones in this sample may be carry-over from other donors' samples. The sample taken for sequencing was whole blood. The chain's CDR3 is CASSPGTGYYEQYF. CDR3 nucleotide sequence: TGTGCCAGCAGTCCCGGGACAGGGTACTACGAGCAGTACTTC.